This entry lists 5 T cell receptor beta chains sequenced from one sample in a study of glioma-infiltrating T cells. Using RNA template, CDR3s of TCR alpha and beta were amplified with iRepertoire arm-PCR. TCRdb passed the multiplex PCR reads through MiXCR, listing each CDR3 protein once. Of about 140,000 distinct CDR3 sequences listed, about two fifths are singletons. The sample consisted of glioma tissue, nonneoplastic brain tissue, or PBMCs (not recorded which). These receptors originate from a human donor with low-grade glioma or glioblastoma, undergoing nonglioma brain surgery, or in good health (not recorded which).

The rearrangement links TRBV27 to TRBJ2-2; D might be TRBD2 (6 bases). Germline loops: CDR1 MNHEY, CDR2 SMNVEV (reference sequence). The CDR3 contains 15 residues. V was cut by 7 bases and J by 6 bases, with 18 bases left in between. CDR3 amino acids: CASTSGGVLPGELFF. In DNA, the CDR3 is TGTGCCAGCACTTCGGGCGGGGTACTCCCCGGGGAGCTGTTTTTT.

CDR3 sequence reads: CASSFGQVNQPQHF. CDR3 DNA: TGTGCCAGCAGCTTTGGACAGGTTAATCAGCCCCAGCATTTT. This chain uses TRBV7-9 with TRBJ1-5; the match to TRBD1 covers 7 bases. This CDR3 has 14 amino acids. The ends lost 3 bases at V and 4 bases at J; junction bases unmatched: 3. The germline CDR1 and CDR2 sequences are SEHNR and FQNEAQ (reference sequence).

The gene calls are TRBV4-3 and TRBJ2-1, with D possibly matching TRBD2 (6 bases). The germline V gene encodes CDR1 LGHNA and CDR2 YSLEER. With 1 base removed from V and 0 bases from J, the gap between germline ends came to 16 bases. The CDR3 is made up of 18 amino acids. The DNA of the CDR3 is TGCGCCAGCAGCCAAGTTGGGAGGAACCCCTTCTCCTACAATGAGCAGTTCTTC. It specifies CASSQVGRNPFSYNEQFF.

This clonotype came up a few times. The chain links TRBV20-1 to TRBJ2-1; D gene ambiguous. Trimming stripped 3 bases from V and 3 bases from J, with 6 bases between. The CDR3 totals 12 residues. Per germline, CDR1 DFQATT and CDR2 SNEGSKA (reference sequence). This CDR3 reads CSASGLYNEQFF. CDR3 sequence (DNA): TGCAGTGCTAGCGGTCTCTACAATGAGCAGTTCTTC.

The rearrangement uses TRBV12-3 or TRBV12-4 and TRBJ2-3; D not certain. The germline V and J ends were trimmed by 3 bases and 0 bases, with 7 bases remaining between them. This CDR3 spans 14 amino acids. In DNA, the CDR3 is TGTGCCAGCAGTTTGAGGCTTAGCACAGATACGCAGTATTTT. Translating it yields CASSLRLSTDTQYF.